The 18 T cell receptor beta chains below come from one sample, sequenced in a study of cytomegalovirus exposure and HLA in healthy donors (TCRdb year 2017). The method was the immunoSEQ multiplex PCR assay. For the multiplex PCR, a mixture combining 60 forward primers for TCR Vbeta segments and 13 reverse primers for TCR Jbeta segments was used. TCRdb took this table from immuneACCESS and kept in-frame rearrangements with V and J called. Such tables lack part of the clones; where checked against another copy, unresolved V genes explain under half of the gap, and the rest is unexplained. The sample yields more than 95,000 clones; about 70% were counted once. Roughly 3.2% of the sample is held by the ten biggest clonotypes. Sequencing input: PBMCs. Receptors originate from a female donor in good health and CMV-seropositive.

The chain has TRBV30 and TRBJ1-1; TRBD1 matches 7 bases. The V segment lost 5 bases and the J segment 1 base; nucleotides outside the gene matches: 10. This CDR3 is 15 amino acids long. Germline CDR1 GTSNPN, CDR2 SVGIG (reference sequence). The CDR3 DNA follows: TGTGCCTGGTCCTTTCCGGGACAGAAGAACACTGAAGCTTTCTTT. Its translation is CAWSFPGQKNTEAFF.

V usage is TRBV2 and J usage is TRBJ1-5; 11 nucleotides align to TRBD1. Per the germline V gene, CDR1 is SNHLY and CDR2 is FYNNEI. Germline trimming cut 6 bases from V and 4 bases from J; bases unmatched to any gene: 5. This CDR3 is 15 amino acids long. The CDR3 protein is CASSRGQGGNQPQHF. The CDR3 nucleotides read TGTGCCAGCAGCAGGGGACAGGGGGGGAATCAGCCCCAGCATTTT.

Regarding this clone: At one end the junction does not follow the germline gene, possibly because of a read error. V is TRBV7-7 and J is TRBJ2-2; 8 bases line up with TRBD1. CDR3 size: 15 residues. Looked up from germline, CDR1 is SSHAT and CDR2 is FNYEAQ (reference sequence). The CDR3 region has the DNA TGTGCTAGCAGCGCTCAGGGGGCGTGGATCGGGGAGCTGTTTTTT. Protein sequence: CASSAQGAWIGELFF. Looking up the rest from reference TRBV7-7 and TRBJ2-2 gives the full variable domain: GAGVSQSPRYKVTKRGQDVTLRCDPISSHATLYWYQQALGQGPEFLTYFNYEAQPDKSGLPSDRFSAERPEGSISTLTIQRTEQRDSAMYRCASSAQGAWIGELFFGEGSRLTVL.

In its sample, this clone was seen a few times. The V call is TRBV9, the J call TRBJ2-2, with 8 bases identical to TRBD2. This CDR3 has 20 amino acids. Per the germline V gene, CDR1 is SGDLS and CDR2 is YYNGEE. With V trimmed by 4 bases and J by 5 bases, 22 bases remained unmatched. CDR3 region: CASSPFHDPRAGGGTGELFF. CDR3 coding DNA: TGTGCCAGCAGCCCTTTTCATGATCCCCGGGCGGGAGGAGGGACCGGGGAGCTGTTTTTT.

The J gene is TRBJ2-3, the V gene TRBV7-6; the D is unclear. Germline V gives CDR1 SGHVS, CDR2 FNYEAQ. The CDR3 extends over 15 amino acids. The germline V and J ends were trimmed by 4 bases and 1 base, with 12 bases remaining between them. CDR3 protein: CASSSRSQGTDTQYF. DNA for the CDR3: TGTGCCAGCAGCTCCCGTTCACAAGGCACAGATACGCAGTATTTT.

The V and J genes are TRBV18 and TRBJ2-1, with a possible D match to TRBD1 (5 bases). Looked up from germline, CDR1 is KGHSH and CDR2 is LQKENI. V lost 5 bases and J lost 9, with 17 bases in between. The CDR3 runs 14 residues. The CDR3 region has the DNA TGTGCCAGCTCAGTTATGGCTAGTACAGGTGAGCAGTTCTTC. Protein: CASSVMASTGEQFF.

This clone has more than one count but fewer than ten. This chain uses TRBV9 with TRBJ2-5, with TRBD2 matching 9 bases. CDR1 and CDR2 from the germline V gene are SGDLS and YYNGEE. The CDR3 has 17 amino acids. V dropped 0 bases and J dropped 4; count of bases not matched to a gene: 10. As DNA, the CDR3 is TGTGCCAGCAGCGTAGGCGGGGGGCGGGGGGGCATAGAGACCCAGTACTTC. Translated: CASSVGGGRGGIETQYF. Together with reference TRBV9 and TRBJ2-5, the CDR3 gives the full variable domain: DSGVTQTPKHLITATGQRVTLRCSPRSGDLSVYWYQQSLDQGLQFLIQYYNGEERAKGNILERFSAQQFPDLHSELNLSSLELGDSALYFCASSVGGGRGGIETQYFGPGTRLLVL.

CDR3 region: CASKGTGSRNEQYF. CDR3 in DNA: TGTGCCAGCAAAGGAACAGGGTCGAGGAACGAGCAGTACTTC. This chain uses TRBV25-1 with TRBJ2-7; maybe TRBD1 (6 bases). The CDR3 has 14 residues. V gave up 7 bases and J gave up 5 bases, with 18 bases separating them. CDR1 and CDR2 from the germline V gene are MGHDK and SYGVNS.

Remarks on this clone: Additional DNA sequences in this sample encode the identical CDR3. V usage is TRBV5-1 and J usage is TRBJ1-1, with TRBD1 as a possible D gene (5 bases). The CDR3 extends over 13 amino acids. Trimming left V 4 bases short and J 4 bases short, with 11 bases between. Germline CDR1 SGHRS, CDR2 YFSETQ. CDR3 nucleotides: TGCGCCAGCAGCCCTGGAGGGGTCACTGAAGCTTTCTTT. Its protein product is CASSPGGVTEAFF. The variable domain in full, completed from reference TRBV5-1 and TRBJ1-1, reads KAGVTQTPRYLIKTRGQQVTLSCSPISGHRSVSWYQQTPGQGLQFLFEYFSETQRNKGNFPGRFSGRQFSNSRSEMNVSTLELGDSALYLCASSPGGVTEAFFGQGTRLTVV.

The rearrangement joins TRBV4-3 to TRBJ1-2; D remains unclear. The V end was cut by 1 base, the J end by 0 bases, with 9 bases between. Germline V gene lookup returns CDR1 LGHNA and CDR2 YSLEER. The CDR3 extends over 15 amino acids. The CDR3 region has the DNA TGCGCCAGCAGCCAAGTAGTCCGTACTAACTATGGCTACACCTTC. Protein: CASSQVVRTNYGYTF.

V usage is TRBV19 and J usage is TRBJ2-1; 7 bases line up with TRBD1. Germline-derived CDR1 and CDR2 are LNHDA and SQIVND (reference sequence). The CDR3 totals 15 residues. V shed 1 base, J shed 1 base, and the junction held 1 base outside the gene matches. CDR3 in amino acids: CASSIGQGSYNEQFF. The CDR3 nucleotides are TGTGCCAGTAGTATAGGACAGGGTTCCTACAATGAGCAGTTCTTC.

V gene TRBV30 combines with J gene TRBJ1-5; D is unclear. The V gene lost 2 bases and the J gene lost 2 bases, with 13 bases spanning the gap. The CDR3 sequence is 15 residues long. The germline V gene has CDR1 GTSNPN and CDR2 SVGIG (reference sequence). The CDR3: CAWSLGGHGNQPQHF. The CDR3 DNA sequence: TGTGCCTGGAGTCTTGGAGGGCACGGCAATCAGCCCCAGCATTTT.

This clone has just a few counts. The gene calls are TRBV29-1 and TRBJ1-5; 7 bases are shared with TRBD1. Germline V lookup: CDR1 SQVTM, CDR2 ANQGSEA. The CDR3 runs to 14 residues. Unmatched junction bases numbered 4, after V lost 5 bases and J lost 0 bases. The CDR3 bases are TGCAGCGTTAGGACAGGCTATAGCAATCAGCCCCAGCATTTT. It specifies CSVRTGYSNQPQHF.

J is TRBJ1-5 and V is TRBV18, with D tentatively TRBD1 (6 bases). V was clipped by 6 bases and J by 4 bases, with 13 bases between them. The CDR3 runs to 14 residues. CDR1 and CDR2 from the germline V gene are KGHSH and LQKENI. DNA for the CDR3: TGTGCCAGCTCCCAGCAGGGGTGGAATCAGCCCCAGCATTTT. It specifies CASSQQGWNQPQHF.

The sample holds a few counts of this clone. V is TRBV7-9 and J is TRBJ1-5, with no clear D. Germline values: CDR1 SEHNR, CDR2 FQNEAQ (reference sequence). Between the trimmed V and J ends, which lost 3 bases and 4 bases, there was a span of 4 bases. This CDR3 contains 12 residues. CDR3 sequence reads: CASSFRNQPQHF. The CDR3 DNA reads as TGTGCCAGCAGCTTCCGGAATCAGCCCCAGCATTTT.

V gene TRBV6-5 combines with J gene TRBJ2-1, with D unresolved. The V gene's germline CDR1 is MNHEY and CDR2 SVGAGI. This CDR3 contains 14 residues. V lost 2 bases and J lost 9, with 14 bases in between. The DNA of the CDR3 is TGTGCCAGCAGTTACACGGGTCAATACGGTGAGCAGTTCTTC. This translates into CASSYTGQYGEQFF.

The chain links TRBV5-6 to TRBJ1-1; 7 bases are shared with TRBD1. J was trimmed by 6 bases and V by 4 bases; bases with no gene match: 9. The CDR3 is 14 amino acids. Germline V CDR1 and CDR2: SGHDT, YYEEEE. The CDR3 region has the DNA TGTGCCAGCAGCATCGCCCGGGACAGTCCTGAAGCTTTCTTT. The encoded protein is CASSIARDSPEAFF.

The chain links TRBV11-2 to TRBJ1-1; 8 bases are shared with TRBD1. Per the germline V gene, CDR1 is SGHAT and CDR2 is FQNNGV. CDR3 length: 14 residues. J was trimmed by 5 bases and V by 2 bases; bases with no gene match: 4. The CDR3 spells CASSLNRGETEAFF. Here the CDR3 DNA reads TGTGCCAGCAGCTTAAACAGGGGGGAGACTGAAGCTTTCTTT.